This TCR beta chain derives from a study of blood T cell repertoires in COVID-19. The wider study: Whether acute or convalescent, the COVID-19 samples came from the United States, Italy and Spain. The cDNA or gDNA used as material had been derived from T cells, B-cell-depleted T cells, or PBMCs.

Original processing methods: Amplification with reference gene primers provided the estimates of nucleated cell counts. Clones were sequenced by immunoSEQ multiplex PCR, and TCRdb holds only the in-frame ones, with some missing. V, J and clone size reflect that table, while D and trimming were determined from the DNA. Among approximately 85,000 clones listed, approximately 89% were seen once. This clone was picked up a small number of times. Sequencing was carried out using peripheral blood. This receptor was identified in a man over 45 with acute or convalescent COVID-19.

The CDR3 reads CASSPRVALAYQPQHF. The CDR3 nucleotides read TGTGCCAGCAGCCCACGTGTGGCGCTAGCATATCAGCCCCAGCATTTT. The V gene is TRBV5-8, the J gene TRBJ1-5; D ambiguous. CDR3 length: 16 amino acids. V was shortened by 4 bases and J by 5 bases, with 19 bases between the two germline ends. Per the germline V gene, CDR1 is SGHTS and CDR2 is YDEGEE.